The 20 T cell receptor beta chains in this list originate from one sample, sequenced in a study of Ad26.COV2.S vaccination and SARS-CoV-2 variants. As to treatment: about 20 received Ad26.COV2.S at low or high dose, single or two shots; 5 received placebo; per-sample allocation not given. Sampling occurred on day 63 after the first vaccine or placebo injection. Sequenced by immunoSEQ multiplex PCR; TCRdb stores in-frame clones only, minus some. Of about 380,000 clones listed, under 90% are singletons. The specimen comprised peripheral blood, sampled in a trial of Ad26.COV2.S vaccine versus placebo. The receptors shown here come from a person between 18 and 60 years old who received the Ad26.COV2.S COVID-19 vaccine or a placebo.

The CDR3 region is CASSLDRETGNTIYF. The CDR3 coding sequence is TGTGCCAGCAGCCTTGACAGGGAGACTGGAAACACCATATATTTT. J is TRBJ1-3 and V is TRBV6-2 or TRBV6-3; 7 nucleotides match TRBD1. This CDR3 has 15 amino acids. Germline CDR1 reads MNHEY; CDR2 reads SVGEGT. V gave up 6 bases and J gave up 2 bases; unmatched junction bases: 7.

The chain recombines TRBV7-3 with TRBJ2-1; no firm D call. This CDR3 has 12 residues. Germline V lookup: CDR1 SGHTA, CDR2 FQGTGA. Trimming took 4 bases from V and 6 from J, leaving 7 bases between them. In nucleotides, the CDR3 is TGTGCCAGCAGCTCGATAGCCAATGAGCAGTTCTTC. Translated: CASSSIANEQFF.

The chain combines TRBV7-9 with TRBJ1-1; D possibly corresponds to TRBD1 (5 bases). Deletions cut 5 bases from V and 2 bases from J, with 12 bases between. The germline V gene encodes CDR1 SEHNR and CDR2 FQNEAQ (reference sequence). The CDR3 loop spans 14 amino acids. The chain's CDR3 is CASSQGESNTEAFF. CDR3 in DNA: TGTGCCAGCAGCCAGGGAGAATCAAACACTGAAGCTTTCTTT.

The rearrangement joins TRBV3-1 (or the pseudogene TRBV3-2) to TRBJ2-5, with D uncertain. V lost 3 bases and J lost 6, with 14 bases in between. Germline V gene sequence: CDR1 LGHDT, CDR2 YNNKEL (reference sequence). This CDR3 contains 14 residues. CDR3 sequence reads: CASSHLVGRQTQYF. CDR3 sequence (DNA): TGTGCCAGCAGCCACTTAGTGGGCAGGCAGACCCAGTACTTC.

V gene TRBV28 combines with J gene TRBJ2-2, with TRBD1 matching 7 bases. Germline V gene data show CDR1 as MDHEN and CDR2 as SYDVKM. The CDR3 length is 16 residues. The J segment lost 2 bases and the V segment lost 5 bases, leaving 8 bases of the junction unmatched. CDR3 nucleotides: TGTGCCAGCAGTCAACTCCGGGACAGCAACACCGGGGAGCTGTTTTTT. As protein: CASSQLRDSNTGELFF.

The chain employs TRBV11-3 and TRBJ2-5; 7 bases agree with TRBD2. The CDR3 contains 14 residues. CDR1 is SGHNT, CDR2 YENEEA, per germline. Trimming cost V 2 bases and J 7 bases; bases outside gene matches: 7. This CDR3 reads CASSLIRERGTQYF. The CDR3 DNA sequence: TGTGCCAGCAGCTTAATCCGAGAGCGGGGGACCCAGTACTTC.

The chain combines TRBV6-6 with TRBJ2-5; 11 bases agree with TRBD1. The V segment lost 6 bases and the J segment 4 bases; nucleotides outside the gene matches: 4. CDR3 length: 14 residues. Germline CDR1 is MNHNY and CDR2 is SVGAGI (reference sequence). The CDR3 here is CASSRGTGGETQYF. CDR3 nucleotide sequence: TGTGCCAGCAGCCGCGGGACAGGGGGAGAGACCCAGTACTTC.

V is TRBV6-5 and J is TRBJ2-5, with D perhaps matching TRBD1 (6 bases). Germline assignment: CDR1 MNHEY and CDR2 SVGAGI. V gave up 6 bases and J gave up 2 bases, with 13 bases separating them. The CDR3 is 14 amino acids. CDR3 region: CASRQQGRQETQYF. CDR3 in DNA: TGTGCCAGCAGACAACAGGGTCGGCAAGAGACCCAGTACTTC.

V is TRBV5-5 and J is TRBJ2-7, with 7 positions matching TRBD1. The CDR3 runs to 15 residues. The trim removed 1 base at V and 0 bases at J, leaving 4 bases unmatched. CDR1 is SGHKS and CDR2 is YYEKEE in the germline V gene (reference sequence). The DNA of the CDR3 is TGTGCCAGCAGCTTGACCGGGACAGCCTCCTACGAGCAGTACTTC. Its protein product is CASSLTGTASYEQYF.

This rearrangement joins TRBV11-2 to TRBJ2-3; 9 positions agree with TRBD2. The CDR3 consists of 16 residues. J lost 2 bases, V lost 1 base, and 4 bases had no gene match. Germline V lookup: CDR1 SGHAT, CDR2 FQNNGV. As DNA, the CDR3 is TGTGCCAGCAGCTTAGTAGCGGGGGCACCCACAGATACGCAGTATTTT. Translating it yields CASSLVAGAPTDTQYF. Full variable domain (missing parts from reference TRBV11-2 and TRBJ2-3): EAGVAQSPRYKIIEKRQSVAFWCNPISGHATLYWYQQILGQGPKLLIQFQNNGVVDDSQLPKDRFSAERLKGVDSTLKIQPAKLEDSAVYLCASSLVAGAPTDTQYFGPGTRLTVL.

The J gene is TRBJ2-1, the V gene TRBV19, with 11 bases fitting TRBD2. CDR3 length: 17 residues. With 4 bases clipped from V and 4 bases from J, the junction kept 9 bases outside the gene matches. Germline lookup yields CDR1 LNHDA and CDR2 SQIVND (reference sequence). The CDR3 spells CASSRGQRLAGYNEQFF. The CDR3 region has the DNA TGTGCCAGTAGTAGGGGACAGAGACTAGCGGGGTACAATGAGCAGTTCTTC. Together with reference TRBV19 and TRBJ2-1, the CDR3 gives the full variable domain: DGGITQSPKYLFRKEGQNVTLSCEQNLNHDAMYWYRQDPGQGLRLIYYSQIVNDFQKGDIAEGYSVSREKKESFPLTVTSAQKNPTAFYLCASSRGQRLAGYNEQFFGPGTRLTVL.

The gene calls are TRBV6-5 and TRBJ2-5, with D perhaps matching TRBD1 (5 bases). The V gene lost 2 bases and the J gene lost 5 bases, with 9 bases spanning the gap. Germline V gene data show CDR1 as MNHEY and CDR2 as SVGAGI. CDR3 length: 13 amino acids. Here the CDR3 reads CASSYQGRETQYF. CDR3 DNA: TGTGCCAGCAGTTACCAGGGCAGGGAGACCCAGTACTTC.

This clone was counted only a few times. J is TRBJ1-5 and V is TRBV24-1; D uncertain. This CDR3 region has 12 residues. The germline CDR1 and CDR2 sequences are KGHDR and SFDVKD. The ends were cut back, 7 bases at V and 2 bases at J, with 5 bases in the middle. CDR3 amino acids: CATSGGNQPQHF. CDR3 in DNA: TGTGCCACCAGCGGCGGCAATCAGCCCCAGCATTTT.

The rearrangement uses TRBV24-1 and TRBJ2-7, with D possibly called TRBD1 or TRBD2 (6 bases each). From germline, CDR1 is KGHDR and CDR2 SFDVKD. This CDR3 spans 12 amino acids. V gave up 9 bases and J gave up 4 bases, with 12 bases separating them. The CDR3 is CATLRGGYEQYF. CDR3 nucleotides: TGTGCCACCCTACGAGGGGGGTACGAGCAGTACTTC.

The chain combines TRBV30 with TRBJ1-1; 9 nucleotides line up with TRBD1. V was clipped by 1 base and J by 0 bases; unmatched bases: 6. CDR3 length equals 16 residues. Germline lookup yields CDR1 GTSNPN and CDR2 SVGIG (reference sequence). This chain's CDR3 is CAWSDHRGRVNTEAFF. In DNA form, the CDR3 reads TGTGCCTGGAGTGACCACAGGGGGCGGGTGAACACTGAAGCTTTCTTT.

V usage is TRBV28 and J usage is TRBJ2-1, with TRBD2 as a possible D gene (5 bases). This CDR3 has 15 amino acids. V lost 2 bases, J lost 1 base, and 9 bases lay in between. Germline V lookup: CDR1 MDHEN, CDR2 SYDVKM. The chain's CDR3 is CASSLGGLSYNEQFF. As DNA, the CDR3 is TGTGCCAGCAGTTTAGGCGGGCTTTCCTACAATGAGCAGTTCTTC.

The chain employs TRBV27 and TRBJ1-1; D might be TRBD1 (6 bases). Germline V gene lookup returns CDR1 MNHEY and CDR2 SMNVEV (reference sequence). Deletions cut 6 bases from V and 5 bases from J, with 13 bases between. The CDR3 covers 13 residues. The CDR3 spells CASRRGEGTEAFF. The CDR3 DNA is TGTGCCAGCAGGAGGGGGGAAGGAACTGAAGCTTTCTTT.

This chain connects TRBV4-3 to TRBJ1-1, with 8 bases identical to TRBD1. V lost 4 bases to trimming and J lost 1 base; unmatched junction nucleotides: 8. This CDR3 spans 16 amino acids. The germline CDR1 and CDR2 sequences are LGHNA and YSLEER. CDR3 sequence: CASSPHPGQENTEAFF. DNA of the CDR3: TGCGCCAGCAGCCCGCACCCGGGACAGGAGAACACTGAAGCTTTCTTT.

The CDR3 DNA reads as TGCAGCGTTGAAGGTGACAAAGGCCCCTATGGCTACACCTTC. Translated, it gives CSVEGDKGPYGYTF. This sequence joins TRBV29-1 and TRBJ1-2; no firm D call. The CDR3 is 14 residues long. The V end lost 1 base, the J end lost 4 bases, and 13 bases lay between the germline ends. CDR1 is SQVTM, CDR2 ANQGSEA, per germline.

This clone was picked up one time. The rearrangement joins TRBV27 to TRBJ2-1, with TRBD1 matching over 11 bases. V gave up 7 bases and J gave up 7 bases; unmatched junction bases: 6. This CDR3 has 14 amino acids. Per germline, CDR1 MNHEY and CDR2 SMNVEV (reference sequence). CDR3: CASTSGQGENEQFF. The DNA of the CDR3 is TGTGCCAGCACTTCGGGACAGGGGGAAAATGAGCAGTTCTTC.